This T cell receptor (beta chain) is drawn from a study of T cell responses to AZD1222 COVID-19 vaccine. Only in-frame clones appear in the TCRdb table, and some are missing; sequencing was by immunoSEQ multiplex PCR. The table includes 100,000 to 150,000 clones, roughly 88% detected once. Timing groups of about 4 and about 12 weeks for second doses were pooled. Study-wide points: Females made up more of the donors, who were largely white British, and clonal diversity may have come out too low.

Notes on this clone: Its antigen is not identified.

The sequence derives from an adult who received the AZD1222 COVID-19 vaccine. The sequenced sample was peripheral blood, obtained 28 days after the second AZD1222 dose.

This chain's CDR3 is CASSYPLRGEGSNQPQHF. The CDR3 DNA is TGTGCCAGCAGTTACCCCCTCCGAGGGGAAGGGAGCAATCAGCCCCAGCATTTT. The chain recombines TRBV6-2 or TRBV6-3 with TRBJ1-5, with D possibly TRBD1 on 5 matching bases. This CDR3 is built from 18 residues. Trimming removed 2 bases at V and 1 base at J, with 18 bases between. Germline V gives CDR1 MNHEY, CDR2 SVGEGT.